The T cell receptor (beta chain) described here comes from a study of T-cell memory formation after mild COVID-19. The study's findings and limits: The study found balanced CD4/CD8 in clones contracting day 15 to 85 and a CD4+ lean in later expanders.

TCRdb reprocessed the 5' RACE reads via MiXCR and lists one record per CDR3 protein. Counted here are around 340,000 distinct CDR3 sequences, 20% to 25% occurring once; the ten biggest clones make up roughly an eighth. A few counts support this clonotype. What it binds is not known. CDR3 size: 11 residues. Germline CDR1 is SNHLY and CDR2 is FYNNEI. V lost 10 bases, J lost 11 bases, and 17 bases lay in between. V gene TRBV2 combines with J gene TRBJ1-1; D perhaps matches TRBD1 (5 bases). The sequenced sample was PBMCs or a T cell subset sorted from them (not recorded which). The TCR comes from an adult woman who had mild COVID-19 (a few samples of this study predate the infection). Cell type and time point are not known. The CDR3 is CAIGTLGWAFF. DNA for the CDR3: TGTGCCATTGGGACGTTGGGGTGGGCTTTCTTT.